This TCR beta chain came from a study of T-cell memory formation after mild COVID-19. For the study at large: The study found TCR clusters largely donor specific. Study outcomes and limitations: Clones that contracted clustered mainly in CM and EM if CD4+ and in EMRA if CD8+. The pre-infection memory compartment contained some responding clones, suggesting cross-reactive memory joined. From day 15 to 85, contracting clones were balanced between CD4 and CD8, whereas later expanders leaned toward CD4+.

From the 5' RACE reads, TCRdb called clonotypes with MiXCR, one entry per CDR3 protein. The sample yields roughly 180,000 distinct CDR3 sequences, approximately 17% seen once. The table lists this clonotype with a few counts. Its cognate antigen is unknown. Material: PBMCs or a T cell subset sorted from them (not recorded which). The TCR sequence derives from a man aged 18 to 30 who had mild COVID-19 (a few samples of this study predate the infection). Cell type and time point are not known.

CDR3 bases: TGTGCCAGCAGAAGAGACAGCTCTGGGGCCAACGTCCTGACTTTC. Protein: CASRRDSSGANVLTF. The chain uses TRBV6-2 or TRBV6-3 and TRBJ2-6, with TRBD1 as a possible D gene (5 bases). The germline gives CDR1 MNHEY, CDR2 SVGEGT. V gave up 6 bases and J gave up 0 bases, with 9 bases separating them. CDR3 size: 15 residues.